A single sample is the source of the 5 T cell receptor beta chains below, sequenced in a study of identical twins. TCRdb ran MiXCR on the 5' RACE reads and lists one entry per CDR3 protein. The data contain about 150,000 distinct CDR3 sequences, under 4.5% of them singletons. The specimen sequenced was memory T cells sorted from blood. These TCRs come from a man aged 18 to 29 in good health.

The J gene is TRBJ1-5, the V gene TRBV19; D is unresolved. Germline V gives CDR1 LNHDA, CDR2 SQIVND (reference sequence). V was trimmed by 4 bases and J by 1 base, leaving 8 bases between them. The CDR3 loop spans 14 amino acids. This CDR3 is CASSRRESNQPQHF. CDR3 bases: TGTGCCAGTAGTAGGAGGGAGAGCAATCAGCCCCAGCATTTT.

This clonotype occurred a few times. V usage is TRBV20-1 and J usage is TRBJ2-1; either TRBD1 or TRBD2 may supply D (5 bases each). The V end lost 3 bases, the J end lost 4 bases, and 22 bases lay between the germline ends. Germline loops: CDR1 DFQATT, CDR2 SNEGSKA (reference sequence). The CDR3 is 17 amino acids. This CDR3 is CSARSLRAGGGYNEQFF. Written as DNA, the CDR3 is TGCAGTGCTAGGTCCCTTCGGGCGGGTGGGGGTTACAATGAGCAGTTCTTC.

In this sample, this clonotype turned up many times. The chain is built from TRBV5-1 and TRBJ1-5; D gene unclear. V lost 1 base and J lost 7, with 9 bases in between. This CDR3 comprises 13 residues. Germline CDR1 is SGHRS and CDR2 is YFSETQ. The CDR3 reads CASSLITGQPQHF. CDR3 DNA: TGCGCCAGCAGCTTGATAACGGGACAGCCCCAGCATTTT.

The sample holds many counts of this clonotype. J is TRBJ2-3 and V is TRBV12-3 or TRBV12-4; D is unresolved. V lost 6 bases and J 2 bases, leaving 3 bases between the germline ends. The CDR3 is 11 amino acids. CDR3 in DNA: TGTGCCAGCAGAAACACAGATACGCAGTATTTT. It codes for CASRNTDTQYF.

This clonotype was seen many times. This chain connects TRBV12-3 or TRBV12-4 to TRBJ1-6; D gene unclear. Trimming shortened V by 8 bases and J by 7 bases, and 9 bases separated the two germline ends. CDR3 size: 12 residues. The CDR3 spells CASAQKNSPLHF. In DNA, the CDR3 is TGTGCCAGCGCACAAAAAAATTCACCCCTCCACTTT.